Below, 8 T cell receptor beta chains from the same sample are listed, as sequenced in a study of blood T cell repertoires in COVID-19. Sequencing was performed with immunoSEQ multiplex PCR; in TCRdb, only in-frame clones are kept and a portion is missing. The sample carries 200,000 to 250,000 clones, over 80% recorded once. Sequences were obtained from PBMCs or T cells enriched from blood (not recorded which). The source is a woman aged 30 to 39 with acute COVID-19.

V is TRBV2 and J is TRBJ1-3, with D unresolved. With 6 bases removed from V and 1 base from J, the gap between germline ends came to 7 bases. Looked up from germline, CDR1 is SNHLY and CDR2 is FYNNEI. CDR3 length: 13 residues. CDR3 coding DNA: TGTGCCAGCAGCAGCGAGTCTGGAAACACCATATATTTT. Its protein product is CASSSESGNTIYF. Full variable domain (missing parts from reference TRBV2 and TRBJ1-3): EPEVTQTPSHQVTQMGQEVILRCVPISNHLYFYWYRQILGQKVEFLVSFYNNEISEKSEIFDDQFSVERPDGSNFTLKIRSTKLEDSAMYFCASSSESGNTIYFGEGSWLTVV.

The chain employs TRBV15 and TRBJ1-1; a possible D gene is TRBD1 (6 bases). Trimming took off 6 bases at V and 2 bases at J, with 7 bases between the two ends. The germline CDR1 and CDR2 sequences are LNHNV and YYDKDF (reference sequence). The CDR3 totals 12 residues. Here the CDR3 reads CATRTGNTEAFF. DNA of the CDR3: TGTGCCACCAGGACAGGCAACACTGAAGCTTTCTTT. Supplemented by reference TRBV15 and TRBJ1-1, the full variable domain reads DAMVIQNPRYQVTQFGKPVTLSCSQTLNHNVMYWYQQKSSQAPKLLFHYYDKDFNNEADTPDNFQSRRPNTSFCFLDIRSPGLGDTAMYLCATRTGNTEAFFGQGTRLTVV.

This CDR3 is CSASTSGEGGTQYF. In DNA, the CDR3 is TGCAGTGCTAGTACCAGCGGGGAAGGGGGTACGCAGTATTTT. The chain combines TRBV20-1 with TRBJ2-3; perhaps TRBD2 as D (7 bases). This CDR3 region has 14 residues. CDR1 is DFQATT, CDR2 SNEGSKA, per germline (reference sequence). With 3 bases removed from V and 8 bases from J, the gap between germline ends came to 18 bases.

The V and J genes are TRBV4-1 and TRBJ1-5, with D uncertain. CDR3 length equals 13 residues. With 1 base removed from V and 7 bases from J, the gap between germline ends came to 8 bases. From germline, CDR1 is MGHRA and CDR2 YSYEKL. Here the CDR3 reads CASSQVFGQPQHF. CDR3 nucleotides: TGCGCCAGCAGCCAAGTATTCGGGCAGCCCCAGCATTTT.

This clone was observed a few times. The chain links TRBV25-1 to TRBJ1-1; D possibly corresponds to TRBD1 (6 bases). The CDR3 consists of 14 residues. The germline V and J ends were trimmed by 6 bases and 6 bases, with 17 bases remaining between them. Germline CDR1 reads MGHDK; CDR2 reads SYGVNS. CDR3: CASREAGVRPEAFF. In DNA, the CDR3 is TGTGCCAGCAGAGAGGCAGGGGTAAGACCTGAAGCTTTCTTT.

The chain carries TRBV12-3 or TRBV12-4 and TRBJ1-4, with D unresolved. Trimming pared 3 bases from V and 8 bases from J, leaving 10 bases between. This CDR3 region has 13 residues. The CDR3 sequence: CASSFSEGEKLFF. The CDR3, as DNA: TGTGCCAGCAGTTTTTCGGAGGGAGAAAAACTGTTTTTT.

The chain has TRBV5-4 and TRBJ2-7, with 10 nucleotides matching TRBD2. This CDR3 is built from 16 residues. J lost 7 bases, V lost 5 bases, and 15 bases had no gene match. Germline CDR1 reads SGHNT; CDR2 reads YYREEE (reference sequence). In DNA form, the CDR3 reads TGTGCCAGCAGTCCCCACCTAGCGGGGGCCCTCGCGGAGCAGTACTTC. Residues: CASSPHLAGALAEQYF. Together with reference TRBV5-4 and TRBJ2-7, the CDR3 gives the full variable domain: ETGVTQSPTHLIKTRGQQVTLRCSSQSGHNTVSWYQQALGQGPQFIFQYYREEENGRGNFPPRFSGLQFPNYSSELNVNALELDDSALYLCASSPHLAGALAEQYFGPGTRLTVT.

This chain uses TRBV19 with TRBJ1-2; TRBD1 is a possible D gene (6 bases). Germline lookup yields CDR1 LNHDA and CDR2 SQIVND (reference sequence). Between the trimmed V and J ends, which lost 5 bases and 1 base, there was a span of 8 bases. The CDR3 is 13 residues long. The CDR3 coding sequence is TGTGCCAGTAGTCGGGACATTAACTATGGCTACACCTTC. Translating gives CASSRDINYGYTF.